These 29 T cell receptor beta chains were all obtained from the same sample, sequenced in a study of blood T cell repertoires in COVID-19. The method was immunoSEQ multiplex PCR; TCRdb's version includes in-frame clones alone and lacks a portion of them. The sample carries 400,000 or so clones, about 90% recorded once. The sample was PBMCs or T cells enriched from blood (not recorded which). The source is a man between 18 and 29 years old who had recovered from COVID-19.

As DNA, the CDR3 is TGTGCCACCAGCAGCCCGACTCGAAACACCGGGGAGCTGTTTTTT. It encodes CATSSPTRNTGELFF. The chain links TRBV15 to TRBJ2-2; no firm D call. The CDR3 is made up of 15 amino acids. Deletions cut 3 bases from V and 2 bases from J, with 10 bases between. The germline CDR1 and CDR2 sequences are LNHNV and YYDKDF (reference sequence).

The J gene is TRBJ2-3, the V gene TRBV5-6; 14 bases match TRBD2. CDR1 is SGHDT and CDR2 is YYEEEE in the germline V gene. The CDR3 extends over 18 amino acids. V gave up 1 base and J gave up 0 bases; unmatched junction bases: 4. CDR3 sequence reads: CASSLRLAGGPSTDTQYF. The CDR3, as DNA: TGTGCCAGCAGCTTGCGACTAGCGGGAGGGCCTAGCACAGATACGCAGTATTTT.

The CDR3 protein is CASTQTGTSGNTIYF. The CDR3, as DNA: TGCGCCAGCACTCAGACGGGAACCTCTGGAAACACCATATATTTT. The V call is TRBV5-1, the J call TRBJ1-3; D gene uncertain. The CDR3 runs 15 residues. Per germline, CDR1 SGHRS and CDR2 YFSETQ. Trimming pared 6 bases from V and 0 bases from J, leaving 13 bases between.

The gene calls are TRBV28 and TRBJ1-2, with 10 bases matching TRBD1. Per the germline V gene, CDR1 is MDHEN and CDR2 is SYDVKM. The CDR3 is 15 amino acids. V shed 1 base, J shed 8 bases, and the junction held 7 bases outside the gene matches. The DNA of the CDR3 is TGTGCCAGCAGTTTATATGGGGGACAGGGGAACGGCTACACCTTC. It codes for CASSLYGGQGNGYTF.

The CDR3 coding sequence is TGTGCCAGCAGCTTACTCAGTAGCAGTCCCTACGAGCAGTACTTC. Its protein is CASSLLSSSPYEQYF. The J gene is TRBJ2-7, the V gene TRBV7-3; D uncertain. Between the trimmed V and J ends, which lost 2 bases and 2 bases, there was a span of 13 bases. Germline-derived CDR1 and CDR2 are SGHTA and FQGTGA. The CDR3 has 15 amino acids.

V and J are TRBV11-2 and TRBJ2-7, with a tentative D call TRBD2 (5 bases). CDR1 is SGHAT and CDR2 is FQNNGV in the germline V gene. The CDR3 totals 13 residues. The ends were cut back, 1 base at V and 2 bases at J, with 6 bases in the middle. This CDR3 is CASSLAGTYEQYF. In DNA, the CDR3 is TGTGCCAGCAGCTTAGCGGGAACCTACGAGCAGTACTTC. The whole variable domain, filled in from reference TRBV11-2 and TRBJ2-7, reads EAGVAQSPRYKIIEKRQSVAFWCNPISGHATLYWYQQILGQGPKLLIQFQNNGVVDDSQLPKDRFSAERLKGVDSTLKIQPAKLEDSAVYLCASSLAGTYEQYFGPGTRLTVT.

This clone was counted a few times. The chain combines TRBV5-1 with TRBJ2-2; a possible D gene is TRBD2 (6 bases). The CDR3 has 17 amino acids. The V gene's germline CDR1 is SGHRS and CDR2 YFSETQ. Deletions cut 4 bases from V and 5 bases from J, with 21 bases between. CDR3: CASSPPRGGHRTGELFF. CDR3 coding DNA: TGCGCCAGCAGCCCCCCGAGGGGAGGTCATCGAACCGGGGAGCTGTTTTTT.

This clone appeared a single time. The chain employs TRBV2 and TRBJ2-7; 8 nucleotides align to TRBD2. With 7 bases clipped from V and 5 bases from J, the junction kept 13 bases outside the gene matches. The germline CDR1 and CDR2 sequences are SNHLY and FYNNEI. The CDR3 runs to 15 residues. The CDR3, as DNA: TGTGCCAGCAAAATCCTTCGGGGGGGCCGGGACGAGCAGTACTTC. Amino acid sequence: CASKILRGGRDEQYF.

The chain combines TRBV19 with TRBJ2-1; 12 bases match TRBD2. The CDR3 is 15 residues long. Trimming at V came to 9 bases and at J to 8 bases, leaving 11 bases not matched to a gene. Germline assignment: CDR1 LNHDA and CDR2 SQIVND (reference sequence). CDR3 in amino acids: CASRRGLAGGHEQFF. In DNA, the CDR3 is TGTGCCAGCCGTAGAGGCCTAGCGGGAGGGCATGAGCAGTTCTTC.

This chain joins TRBV30 and TRBJ2-1; D is unclear. The CDR3 is made up of 11 amino acids. The germline V gene has CDR1 GTSNPN and CDR2 SVGIG (reference sequence). Trimming took off 5 bases at V and 7 bases at J, with 9 bases between the two ends. The CDR3 region is CAWASFNEQFF. In DNA form, the CDR3 reads TGTGCCTGGGCTAGTTTTAATGAGCAGTTCTTC.

The V and J genes are TRBV24-1 and TRBJ1-4, with D unresolved. V gave up 12 bases and J gave up 7 bases, with 14 bases separating them. The germline CDR1 and CDR2 sequences are KGHDR and SFDVKD. This CDR3 has 12 residues. CDR3 DNA sequence: TGTGCCTTCTCATGGCCGATTGAAAAACTGTTTTTT. Protein product: CAFSWPIEKLFF.

The chain has TRBV19 and TRBJ1-5; 8 bases agree with TRBD1. Unmatched junction bases numbered 5, after V lost 5 bases and J lost 5 bases. The CDR3 is made up of 14 amino acids. CDR1 LNHDA and CDR2 SQIVND come from the germline V gene (reference sequence). CDR3 amino acids: CASSGDRSYQPQHF. The DNA of the CDR3 is TGTGCCAGTAGTGGGGACAGGAGTTATCAGCCCCAGCATTTT.

A single count supports this clone. V gene TRBV19 combines with J gene TRBJ1-1; a weak D match, TRBD1 (6 bases). Trimming stripped 6 bases from V and 4 bases from J, with 18 bases between. The germline gives CDR1 LNHDA, CDR2 SQIVND (reference sequence). This CDR3 comprises 15 residues. Here the CDR3 reads CASRDSPAVGTEAFF. CDR3 nucleotides: TGTGCCAGTAGGGACAGTCCGGCAGTGGGCACTGAAGCTTTCTTT.

This clone was seen only a few times. The V gene is TRBV6-4, the J gene TRBJ2-1; 12 bases fit TRBD2. The CDR3 is 18 amino acids. V was clipped by 7 bases and J by 5 bases; unmatched bases: 15. In germline, CDR1 is MRHNA, CDR2 SNTAGT. CDR3 loop: CASTELGRTSGANNEQFF. DNA of the CDR3: TGTGCCAGCACCGAGCTGGGTCGGACTAGCGGGGCGAACAATGAGCAGTTCTTC.

This chain links TRBV18 with TRBJ1-5; TRBD1 aligns across 7 bases. CDR3 size: 14 residues. Germline V gene lookup returns CDR1 KGHSH and CDR2 LQKENI. V dropped 3 bases and J dropped 4; count of bases not matched to a gene: 3. CDR3 sequence: CASSPGTANQPQHF. CDR3 DNA sequence: TGTGCCAGCTCACCTGGGACAGCTAATCAGCCCCAGCATTTT.

This clone occurred a few times. This chain links TRBV6-5 with TRBJ2-2, with D unresolved. Germline CDR1 reads MNHEY; CDR2 reads SVGAGI. CDR3 length equals 12 residues. The V end lost 7 bases, the J end lost 4 bases, and 7 bases lay between the germline ends. The CDR3 loop reads CASKRPTGELFF. Written as DNA, the CDR3 is TGTGCCAGCAAGAGGCCCACCGGGGAGCTGTTTTTT.

The chain joins TRBV30 to TRBJ2-7, with TRBD2 matching over 7 bases. The CDR3 is made up of 12 amino acids. From germline, CDR1 is GTSNPN and CDR2 SVGIG (reference sequence). V was pared by 5 bases and J by 5 bases, with 6 bases of the junction left unmatched. The CDR3 sequence is CAWGRLADEQYF. The CDR3 DNA follows: TGTGCCTGGGGGAGACTAGCCGACGAGCAGTACTTC.

The rearrangement links TRBV2 to TRBJ1-5; D call uncertain. Germline CDR1 reads SNHLY; CDR2 reads FYNNEI. Trimming pared 4 bases from V and 0 bases from J, leaving 4 bases between. This CDR3 comprises 13 residues. The DNA of the CDR3 is TGTGCCAGCAGTGCGCGTAGCAATCAGCCCCAGCATTTT. It is translated as CASSARSNQPQHF.

The rearrangement uses TRBV7-2 and TRBJ1-5; a weak D match, TRBD1 (6 bases). Germline V gene lookup returns CDR1 SGHTA and CDR2 FQGNSA. The CDR3 runs to 17 residues. Trimming shortened V by 5 bases and J by 6 bases, and 23 bases separated the two germline ends. Written as DNA, the CDR3 is TGTGCCAGCAGCCGCCGTGGGCAGGGGCCTGAAGGTCAGCCCCAGCATTTT. Translation gives CASSRRGQGPEGQPQHF. Variable domain in full (rest from reference TRBV7-2 and TRBJ1-5): GAGVSQSPSNKVTEKGKDVELRCDPISGHTALYWYRQSLGQGLEFLIYFQGNSAPDKSGLPSDRFSAERTGGSVSTLTIQRTQQEDSAVYLCASSRRGQGPEGQPQHFGDGTRLSIL.

The chain joins TRBV7-9 to TRBJ1-1; D is undetermined. The CDR3 spans 12 residues. Germline assignment: CDR1 SEHNR and CDR2 FQNEAQ (reference sequence). V was cut by 6 bases and J by 3 bases, with 8 bases left in between. The CDR3 region is CASRDSYTEAFF. CDR3 nucleotide sequence: TGTGCCAGCAGGGACTCTTACACTGAAGCTTTCTTT. The whole variable domain, filled in from reference TRBV7-9 and TRBJ1-1, reads DTGVSQNPRHKITKRGQNVTFRCDPISEHNRLYWYRQTLGQGPEFLTYFQNEAQLEKSRLLSDRFSAERPKGSFSTLEIQRTEQGDSAMYLCASRDSYTEAFFGQGTRLTVV.

V usage is TRBV5-1 and J usage is TRBJ1-2; perhaps TRBD1 as D (6 bases). This CDR3 spans 15 amino acids. V lost 0 bases, J lost 3 bases, and 12 bases lay in between. From germline, CDR1 is SGHRS and CDR2 YFSETQ. The CDR3 sequence is CASSLATGRDYGYTF. CDR3 nucleotides: TGCGCCAGCAGCTTGGCCACAGGGCGGGACTATGGCTACACCTTC. Filled out from reference TRBV5-1 and TRBJ1-2, the complete variable domain reads KAGVTQTPRYLIKTRGQQVTLSCSPISGHRSVSWYQQTPGQGLQFLFEYFSETQRNKGNFPGRFSGRQFSNSRSEMNVSTLELGDSALYLCASSLATGRDYGYTFGSGTRLTVV.

This clone has just one count. The chain uses TRBV7-9 and TRBJ1-4; TRBD1 is a possible D gene (6 bases). From germline, CDR1 is SEHNR and CDR2 FQNEAQ (reference sequence). This CDR3 spans 18 amino acids. Trimming took 1 base from V and 7 from J, leaving 22 bases between them. CDR3 region: CASSLGAEVWGRREKLFF. CDR3 sequence (DNA): TGTGCCAGCAGCTTAGGGGCGGAGGTGTGGGGGCGGCGTGAAAAACTGTTTTTT. Complete variable domain (other parts from reference TRBV7-9 and TRBJ1-4): DTGVSQNPRHKITKRGQNVTFRCDPISEHNRLYWYRQTLGQGPEFLTYFQNEAQLEKSRLLSDRFSAERPKGSFSTLEIQRTEQGDSAMYLCASSLGAEVWGRREKLFFGSGTQLSVL.

The chain employs TRBV28 and TRBJ2-1; TRBD2 agrees at 10 bases. This CDR3 spans 13 amino acids. Germline trimming cut 5 bases from V and 15 bases from J; bases unmatched to any gene: 10. The V gene's germline CDR1 is MDHEN and CDR2 SYDVKM. CDR3 loop: CASSQSPSGSGFF. DNA of the CDR3: TGTGCCAGCAGTCAATCCCCTAGCGGGAGCGGGTTCTTC.

This chain connects TRBV30 to TRBJ2-1; maybe TRBD1 (5 bases). The V end lost 0 bases, the J end lost 4 bases, and 13 bases lay between the germline ends. This CDR3 contains 15 residues. The germline CDR1 and CDR2 sequences are GTSNPN and SVGIG (reference sequence). CDR3 loop: CAWSVLRGQYNEQFF. Written as DNA, the CDR3 is TGTGCCTGGAGTGTTCTCAGAGGACAATACAATGAGCAGTTCTTC. Full variable domain (outside the CDR3, taken from reference TRBV30 and TRBJ2-1): SQTIHQWPATLVQPVGSPLSLECTVEGTSNPNLYWYRQAAGRGLQLLFYSVGIGQISSEVPQNLSASRPQDRQFILSSKKLLLSDSGFYLCAWSVLRGQYNEQFFGPGTRLTVL.

The chain recombines TRBV11-1 with TRBJ1-1; D is undetermined. V lost 1 base and J lost 0, with 3 bases in between. The V gene's germline CDR1 is SGHAT and CDR2 FQDESV (reference sequence). This CDR3 contains 13 residues. The CDR3 nucleotides are TGTGCCAGCAGCTTAGGGCTGAACACTGAAGCTTTCTTT. Its protein product is CASSLGLNTEAFF. The entire variable domain, with the rest obtained from reference TRBV11-1 and TRBJ1-1, is as follows: EAEVAQSPRYKITEKSQAVAFWCDPISGHATLYWYRQILGQGPELLVQFQDESVVDDSQLPKDRFSAERLKGVDSTLKIQPAELGDSAMYLCASSLGLNTEAFFGQGTRLTVV.

The V and J genes are TRBV6-5 and TRBJ1-1; a weak D match, TRBD1 (6 bases). Deletions cut 3 bases from V and 11 bases from J, with 10 bases between. The CDR3 spans 11 residues. Per germline, CDR1 MNHEY and CDR2 SVGAGI. The CDR3 nucleotides read TGTGCCAGCAGTTATTGGGGGCAGGCTTTCTTT. It translates to CASSYWGQAFF.

A single count supports this clone. The genes are TRBV28 and TRBJ1-2, with 8 bases identical to TRBD1. V lost 5 bases, J lost 7 bases, and 9 bases stayed unmatched. This CDR3 spans 14 amino acids. Germline values: CDR1 MDHEN, CDR2 SYDVKM. CDR3 protein: CASSIQGATSGYTF. The CDR3 DNA sequence: TGTGCCAGCAGTATCCAGGGGGCGACGTCTGGCTACACCTTC.

In DNA form, the CDR3 reads TGTGCCAGCAGCCCGGGCTCCGAAGGGGGTGGCACTGAAGCTTTCTTT. The encoded protein is CASSPGSEGGGTEAFF. The V and J genes are TRBV5-4 and TRBJ1-1, with D possibly TRBD1 on 6 matching bases. V was shortened by 4 bases and J by 4 bases, with 20 bases between the two germline ends. Germline CDR1 and CDR2: SGHNT and YYREEE (reference sequence). The CDR3 is 16 amino acids.

This CDR3 is CASSQVPSGSSYNEQFF. The CDR3 DNA is TGCGCCAGCAGCCAAGTTCCGAGCGGGAGCTCCTACAATGAGCAGTTCTTC. The chain has TRBV4-1 and TRBJ2-1; 8 bases are shared with TRBD2. The junction had 5 bases not matched to a gene; V was cut back by 1 base and J by 0 bases. Germline assignment: CDR1 MGHRA and CDR2 YSYEKL. The CDR3 spans 17 residues.